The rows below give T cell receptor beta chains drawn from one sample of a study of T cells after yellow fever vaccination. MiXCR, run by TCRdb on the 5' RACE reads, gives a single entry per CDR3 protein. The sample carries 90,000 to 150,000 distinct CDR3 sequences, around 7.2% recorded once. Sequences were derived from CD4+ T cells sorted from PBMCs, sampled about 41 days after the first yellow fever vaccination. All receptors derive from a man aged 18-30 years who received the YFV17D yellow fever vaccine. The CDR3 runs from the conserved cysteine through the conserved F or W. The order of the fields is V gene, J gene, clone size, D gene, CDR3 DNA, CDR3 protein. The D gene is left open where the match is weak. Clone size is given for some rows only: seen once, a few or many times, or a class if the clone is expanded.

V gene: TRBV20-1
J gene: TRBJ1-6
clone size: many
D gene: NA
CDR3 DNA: TGCAGTGCGAGGAAGGGGTCCTATAATTCACCCCTCCACTTT
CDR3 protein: CSARKGSYNSPLHF

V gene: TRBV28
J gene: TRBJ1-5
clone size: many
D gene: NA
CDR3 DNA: TGTGCCAGCAGTTTACTGTCACGCAATCAGCCCCAGCATTTT
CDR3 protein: CASSLLSRNQPQHF

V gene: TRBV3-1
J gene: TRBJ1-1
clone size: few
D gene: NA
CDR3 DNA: TGTGCCAGCAGTCAGCGTAACACTGAAGCTTTCTTT
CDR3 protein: CASSQRNTEAFF

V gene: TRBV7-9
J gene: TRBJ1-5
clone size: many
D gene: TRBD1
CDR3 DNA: TGTGCCAGCAGTTTAGGACAGGGGAGTAATCAGCCCCAGCATTTT
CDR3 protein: CASSLGQGSNQPQHF

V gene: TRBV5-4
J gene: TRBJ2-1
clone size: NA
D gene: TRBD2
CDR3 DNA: TGTGCCAGCAGCTTCAGAGAGCGGGGGGTCAGGAATGAGCAGTTCTTC
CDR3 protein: CASSFRERGVRNEQFF

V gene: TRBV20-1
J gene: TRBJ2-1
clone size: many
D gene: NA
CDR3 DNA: TGCAGTGCTAGAGGTGGGGCGGTGAATGAGCAGTTCTTC
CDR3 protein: CSARGGAVNEQFF

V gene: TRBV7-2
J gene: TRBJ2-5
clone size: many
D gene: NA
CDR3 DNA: TGTGCCAGCAGCACGATGTGGGAGACCCAGTACTTC
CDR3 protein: CASSTMWETQYF

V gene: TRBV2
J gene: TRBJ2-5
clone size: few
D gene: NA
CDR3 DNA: TGTGCCAGCACTGAGGGGGGGGCCCAGAGGGAGACCCAGTACTTC
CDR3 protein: CASTEGGAQRETQYF

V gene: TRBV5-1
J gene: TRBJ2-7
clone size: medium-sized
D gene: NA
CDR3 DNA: TGCGCCAGTGGATTTGGGTCCTACGAGCAGTACTTC
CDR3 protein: CASGFGSYEQYF

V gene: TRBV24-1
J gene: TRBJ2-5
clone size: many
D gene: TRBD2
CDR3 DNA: TGTGCCACCAGTGCGGCTAGCGGGGCAGAGACCCAGTACTTC
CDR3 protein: CATSAASGAETQYF

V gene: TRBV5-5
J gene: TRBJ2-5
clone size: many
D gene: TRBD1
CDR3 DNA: TGTGCCAGCAGCAGGGGGCAAGGTGGGGAGACCCAGTACTTC
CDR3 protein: CASSRGQGGETQYF